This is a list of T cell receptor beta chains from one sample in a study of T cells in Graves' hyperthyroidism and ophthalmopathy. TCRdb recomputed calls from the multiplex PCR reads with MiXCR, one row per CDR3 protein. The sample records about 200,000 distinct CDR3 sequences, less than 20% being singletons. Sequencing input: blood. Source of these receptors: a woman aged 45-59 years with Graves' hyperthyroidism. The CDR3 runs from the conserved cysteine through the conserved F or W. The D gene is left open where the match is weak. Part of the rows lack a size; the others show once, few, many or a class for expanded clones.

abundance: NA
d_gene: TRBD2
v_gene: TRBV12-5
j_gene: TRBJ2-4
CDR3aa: CASEAGAGNIQYF
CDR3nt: TGTGCTAGTGAAGCGGGGGCTGGAAACATTCAGTACTTC

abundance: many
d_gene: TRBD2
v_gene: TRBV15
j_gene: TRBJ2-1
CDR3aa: CATSKGLADSYNEQFF
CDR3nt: TGTGCCACCAGCAAAGGACTAGCGGATTCCTACAATGAGCAGTTCTTC

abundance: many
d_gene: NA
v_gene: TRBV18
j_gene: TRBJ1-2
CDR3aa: CASSLNGGRNGYTF
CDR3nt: TGTGCCAGCTCACTCAACGGGGGGCGCAATGGCTACACCTTC

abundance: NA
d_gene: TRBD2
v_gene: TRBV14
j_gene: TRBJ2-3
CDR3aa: CASSQDPSGISTDTQYF
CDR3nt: TGTGCCAGCAGCCAAGATCCCAGCGGGATTAGCACAGATACGCAGTATTTT

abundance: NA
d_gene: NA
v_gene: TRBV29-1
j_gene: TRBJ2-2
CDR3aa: CSARQPNTGELFF
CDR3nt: TGCAGCGCTCGACAGCCGAACACCGGGGAGCTGTTTTTT

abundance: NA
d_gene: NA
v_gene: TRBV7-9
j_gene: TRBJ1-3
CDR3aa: CASSHGNTIYF
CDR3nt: TGTGCCAGCAGCCACGGAAACACCATATATTTT

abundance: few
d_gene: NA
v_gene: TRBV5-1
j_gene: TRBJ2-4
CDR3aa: CASSLGQSLAKNIQYF
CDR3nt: TGCGCCAGCAGCTTGGGACAGTCGTTAGCCAAAAACATTCAGTACTTC

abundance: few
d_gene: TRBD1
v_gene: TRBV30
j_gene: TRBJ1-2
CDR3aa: CAWRLPGQGLGGYTF
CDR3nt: TGTGCCTGGAGACTCCCGGGACAGGGCTTGGGTGGCTACACCTTC

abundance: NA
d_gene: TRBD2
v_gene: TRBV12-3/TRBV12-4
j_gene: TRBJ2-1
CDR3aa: CASSLTGTSGRSPYNEQFF
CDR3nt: TGTGCCAGCAGCCTAACCGGGACTAGCGGGAGGAGTCCCTACAATGAGCAGTTCTTC

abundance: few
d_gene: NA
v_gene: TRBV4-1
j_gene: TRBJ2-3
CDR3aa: CASSPVGTLRTDTQYF
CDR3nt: TGCGCCAGCAGCCCGGTAGGGACCCTACGCACGGATACGCAGTATTTT

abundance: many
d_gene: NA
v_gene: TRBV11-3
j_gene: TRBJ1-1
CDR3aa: CASSLRRDGNTEAFF
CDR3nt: TGTGCCAGCAGCTTAAGGAGGGACGGGAACACTGAAGCTTTCTTT

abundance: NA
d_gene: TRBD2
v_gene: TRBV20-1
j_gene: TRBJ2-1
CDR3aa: CSARDLLAGATYNEQFF
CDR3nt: TGCAGTGCTAGAGACCTCCTCGCGGGAGCTACCTACAATGAGCAGTTCTTC

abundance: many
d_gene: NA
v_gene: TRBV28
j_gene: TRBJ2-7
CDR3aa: CASSQPDIYEQYF
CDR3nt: TGTGCCAGCAGCCAGCCCGACATTTACGAGCAGTACTTC

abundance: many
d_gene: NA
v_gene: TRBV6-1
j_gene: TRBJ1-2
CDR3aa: CASREPAGSGYGYTF
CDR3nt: TGTGCCAGCAGAGAACCCGCGGGCTCCGGGTATGGCTACACCTTC

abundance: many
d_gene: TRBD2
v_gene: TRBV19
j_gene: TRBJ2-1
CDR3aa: CATLAGGTYNEQFF
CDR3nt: TGTGCCACGTTAGCGGGAGGAACCTACAATGAGCAGTTCTTC

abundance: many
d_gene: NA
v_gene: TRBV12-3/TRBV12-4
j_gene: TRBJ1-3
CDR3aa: CASSQRGSGNTIYF
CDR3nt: TGTGCCAGCAGTCAACGCGGATCTGGAAACACCATATATTTT

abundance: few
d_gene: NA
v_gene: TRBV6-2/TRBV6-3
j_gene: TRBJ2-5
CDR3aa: CASRVTDYTRETQYF
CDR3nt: TGTGCCAGCCGAGTCACTGACTATACGCGGGAGACCCAGTACTTC